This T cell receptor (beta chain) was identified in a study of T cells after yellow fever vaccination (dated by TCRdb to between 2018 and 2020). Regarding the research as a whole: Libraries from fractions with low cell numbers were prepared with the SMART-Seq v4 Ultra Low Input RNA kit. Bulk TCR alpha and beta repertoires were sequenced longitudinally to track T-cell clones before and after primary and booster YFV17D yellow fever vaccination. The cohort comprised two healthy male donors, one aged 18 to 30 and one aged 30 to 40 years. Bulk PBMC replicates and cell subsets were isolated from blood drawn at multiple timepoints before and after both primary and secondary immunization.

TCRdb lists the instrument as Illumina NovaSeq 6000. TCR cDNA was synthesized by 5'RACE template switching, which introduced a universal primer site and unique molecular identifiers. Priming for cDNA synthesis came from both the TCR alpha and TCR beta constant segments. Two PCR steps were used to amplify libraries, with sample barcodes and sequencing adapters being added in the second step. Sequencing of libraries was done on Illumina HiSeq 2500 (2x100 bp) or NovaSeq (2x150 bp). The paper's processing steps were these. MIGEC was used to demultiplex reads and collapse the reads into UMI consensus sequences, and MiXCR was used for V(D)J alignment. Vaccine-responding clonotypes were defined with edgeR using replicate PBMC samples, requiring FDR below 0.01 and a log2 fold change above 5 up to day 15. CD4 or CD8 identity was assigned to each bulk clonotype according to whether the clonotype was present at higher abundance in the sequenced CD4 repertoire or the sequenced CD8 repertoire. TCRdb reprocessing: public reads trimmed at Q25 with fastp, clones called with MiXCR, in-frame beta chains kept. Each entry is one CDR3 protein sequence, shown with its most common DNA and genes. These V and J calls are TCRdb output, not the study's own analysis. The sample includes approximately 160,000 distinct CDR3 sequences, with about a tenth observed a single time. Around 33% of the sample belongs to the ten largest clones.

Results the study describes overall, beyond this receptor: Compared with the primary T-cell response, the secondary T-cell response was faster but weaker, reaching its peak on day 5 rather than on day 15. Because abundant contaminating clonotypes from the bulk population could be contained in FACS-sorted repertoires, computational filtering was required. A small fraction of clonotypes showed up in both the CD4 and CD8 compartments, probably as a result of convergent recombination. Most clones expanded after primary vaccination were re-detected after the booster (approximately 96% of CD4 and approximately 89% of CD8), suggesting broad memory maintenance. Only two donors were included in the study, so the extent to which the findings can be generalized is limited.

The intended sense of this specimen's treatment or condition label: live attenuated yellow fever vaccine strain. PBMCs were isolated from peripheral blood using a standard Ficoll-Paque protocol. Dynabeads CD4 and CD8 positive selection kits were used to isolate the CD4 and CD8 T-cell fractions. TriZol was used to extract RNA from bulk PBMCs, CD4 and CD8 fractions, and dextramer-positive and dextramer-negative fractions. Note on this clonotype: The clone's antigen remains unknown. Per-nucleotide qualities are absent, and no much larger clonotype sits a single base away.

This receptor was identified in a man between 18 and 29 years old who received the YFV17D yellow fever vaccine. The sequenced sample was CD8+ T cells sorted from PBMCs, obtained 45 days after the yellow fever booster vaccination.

CDR3 protein: CASSQSATSGGANEQFF. The DNA sequence is TGCGCCAGCAGTCAATCGGCAACTAGCGGGGGTGCGAATGAGCAGTTCTTC. The chain couples TRBV23-1 to TRBJ2-1; 11 central nucleotides agree with TRBD2. TRBV23-1 belongs to the ORF category, with a function that is uncertain. V trim: 0 bases; J trim: 7 bases; unmatched bases: 8. The CDR3 numbers 17 residues from cysteine through phenylalanine. The retained sequence is limited to the CDR3, 51 bases, with the frame set at the first base.